This is a list of T cell receptor beta chains from one sample in a study of T cell responses to AZD1222 COVID-19 vaccine. The table came from immunoSEQ multiplex PCR; TCRdb's copy has only in-frame clones and leaves some out. The table lists 140,000 to 150,000 clones, roughly 89% of them singletons. This sample comprised peripheral blood, obtained on day 0 of AZD1222 vaccination. The receptors come from an adult in good health. CDR3s include the opening cysteine and the closing phenylalanine or tryptophan. A D gene is named only where the DNA matches it firmly. Some rows have no size entry. The others give once, few or many, or a class for an expanded clone.

cdr3_nt cdr3_aa clone_size j_call d_call v_call
TGTGCCAGCAGCTTAGTAGGGTACGATGGCTACACCTTC CASSLVGYDGYTF . TRBJ1-2 . TRBV7-2
TGTGCCAGCAGCCAAGTACAGGGTGCGAACTATGGCTACACCTTC CASSQVQGANYGYTF . TRBJ1-2 . TRBV3-1/TRBV3-2
TGTGCCAGTAGCTTCCAGGGCTACAATCAGCCCCAGCATTTT CASSFQGYNQPQHF . TRBJ1-5 . TRBV19
TGTGCCAGCAGCGCCTTTCGAGGGCCTTATGAGCAGTTCTTC CASSAFRGPYEQFF . TRBJ2-1 . TRBV9
TGTGCCAGCAGTTCAGGGGGGGGGATGAACACTGAAGCTTTCTTT CASSSGGGMNTEAFF . TRBJ1-1 TRBD1 TRBV28
TGTGCCACCTCGCAAGTGAATAATTCACCCCTCCACTTT CATSQVNNSPLHF . TRBJ1-6 . TRBV27
TGTGCCAGTAGTAAGGCGGGACTAGCTTACAATGAGCAGTTCTTC CASSKAGLAYNEQFF . TRBJ2-1 TRBD2 TRBV19
TGCGCCAGCACCCCGGCGGGGGCCGGGGCCAACGTCCTGACTTTC CASTPAGAGANVLTF . TRBJ2-6 . TRBV5-1
TGTGCCATCTCACCCAAGGCGGGTGGAAACACCATATATTTT CAISPKAGGNTIYF . TRBJ1-3 . TRBV6-5
TGCGCCAGCAGCCAAGACCGGTTTGTGGGCGGGAGCACTGAAGCTTTCTTT CASSQDRFVGGSTEAFF . TRBJ1-1 . TRBV4-3
TGCGCCAGCAGCGCACAAGGGTCAACCTACGAGCAGTACTTC CASSAQGSTYEQYF . TRBJ2-7 . TRBV5-1
TGTGCCAGCAGTTACACGGATAGGCGGACTGAAGCTTTCTTT CASSYTDRRTEAFF . TRBJ1-1 . TRBV6-5
TGTGCCAGCAGCACAGGGGGTGGTCAGCCCCAGCATTTT CASSTGGGQPQHF . TRBJ1-5 TRBD1 TRBV9
TGTGCCAGCACCTTAGGGGGGGTAGCTGAAGAGACCCAGTACTTC CASTLGGVAEETQYF . TRBJ2-5 . TRBV7-9
TGTGCCAGTAGTATCGGGCAGCTCGAAGCTTTCTTT CASSIGQLEAFF . TRBJ1-1 . TRBV19
TGTGCCAGCAGCTTAAGGACAGGGGGTAATGAGCAGTTCTTC CASSLRTGGNEQFF . TRBJ2-1 TRBD1 TRBV7-2
TGTGCCACCAGTGCGGCAGGGGTGAACTATGGCTACACCTTC CATSAAGVNYGYTF . TRBJ1-2 . TRBV24-1
TGTGCCAGCAGCGACCGACAGAGGGCCAAAAACATTCAGTACTTC CASSDRQRAKNIQYF . TRBJ2-4 . TRBV2
TGTGCCAGCATCGACAGGTATTACGCTAGCACAGATACGCAGTATTTT CASIDRYYASTDTQYF . TRBJ2-3 . TRBV27
TGCGCCAGCAGCCAAAGCCAGGGAGATGGCTACACCTTC CASSQSQGDGYTF . TRBJ1-2 . TRBV4-3
TGTGCCAGCAGCTTAGGCGTGTATGGCTACACCTTC CASSLGVYGYTF once TRBJ1-2 . TRBV7-9
TGCGCCAGCACCCCTCTCACTAGCGGGAGTTACAATGAGCAGTTCTTC CASTPLTSGSYNEQFF . TRBJ2-1 TRBD2 TRBV5-1
TGTGCCAGCAGTTCAGGGTATTGGGAGACCCAGTACTTC CASSSGYWETQYF . TRBJ2-5 . TRBV14
TGTGCCAGTAGTACACAGCATCGGCAGCCCCAGCATTTT CASSTQHRQPQHF . TRBJ1-5 . TRBV19
TGTGCCAGCAGCCTCTCAGGGCGGGGGGTTCCTAGTGAGCAGTACTTC CASSLSGRGVPSEQYF . TRBJ2-7 TRBD2 TRBV4-2
TGTGCCAGCAGCCCACCTAGCGGGGACACCGGGGAGCTGTTTTTT CASSPPSGDTGELFF . TRBJ2-2 TRBD2 TRBV9
TGTGCCAGCAGCTCGGAGCAGGGCATCACTGAAGCTTTCTTT CASSSEQGITEAFF . TRBJ1-1 . TRBV7-9
TGTGCCAGCTCACCAAGGAGGGGCGCGGATGGCTACACCTTC CASSPRRGADGYTF . TRBJ1-2 . TRBV18
TGTGCCAGCTCATCCGACCGGGCCGGCACTGAAGCTTTCTTT CASSSDRAGTEAFF . TRBJ1-1 . TRBV18
TGTGCCAGCAGCCAACTCAAGGGACTAGTACTTCAGGATGAGCAGTTCTTC CASSQLKGLVLQDEQFF . TRBJ2-1 TRBD2 TRBV14
TGTGCCAGCAGCCCAGGAGGGGGAGAGGGTTACAATGAGCAGTTCTTC CASSPGGGEGYNEQFF . TRBJ2-1 . TRBV27
TGTGCCAGCAGCTTAGGTGTCACTAGCACAGATACGCAGTATTTT CASSLGVTSTDTQYF . TRBJ2-3 . TRBV7-3
TGTGCCAGCAGTCGGACCCTTCAGGGGCCCCAGCATTTT CASSRTLQGPQHF . TRBJ1-5 . TRBV6-2/TRBV6-3
TGCGCCAGCAGCCAAGAGAGGGCGTGGGAATCCTATGGCTACACCTTC CASSQERAWESYGYTF . TRBJ1-2 . TRBV4-3
TGTGCCAGTATACCTCCAGGGGCCAATGAGCAGTTCTTC CASIPPGANEQFF . TRBJ2-1 . TRBV12-3/TRBV12-4
TGTGCCAGCAGCTTAGCCGGCCGGAACAATGAGCAGTTCTTC CASSLAGRNNEQFF . TRBJ2-1 . TRBV7-2
TGTGCCAGTAGTATGATAATCAATCAGCCCCAGCATTTT CASSMIINQPQHF once TRBJ1-5 . TRBV19
TGTGCCAGCAAAGGGACGGAATACGAGCAGTACTTC CASKGTEYEQYF . TRBJ2-7 . TRBV5-6
TGTGCCAGCTCACAACAGGGAATTGTAGCGAACACCGGGGAGCTGTTTTTT CASSQQGIVANTGELFF . TRBJ2-2 . TRBV18
TGTGCCAGCAGCTCAGGGGGTAATTCACCCCTCCACTTT CASSSGGNSPLHF . TRBJ1-6 TRBD1 TRBV5-6
TGTGCCAGCAGTTTGGACGGTCAGCCCCAGCATTTT CASSLDGQPQHF . TRBJ1-5 . TRBV28
TGCGCCAGCATCCTGGTCGACAATCAGCCCCAGCATTTT CASILVDNQPQHF . TRBJ1-5 . TRBV10-1
TGTGCCAGCAGCCCTGACAGCTACGAGCAGTACTTC CASSPDSYEQYF . TRBJ2-7 . TRBV5-8
TGTGCCAGCAGTCCCTCCATGATGAACACTGAAGCTTTCTTT CASSPSMMNTEAFF once TRBJ1-1 . TRBV6-6
TGTGCCAGCAGCTTTCTAGCGGGAGGCACAGATACGCAGTATTTT CASSFLAGGTDTQYF . TRBJ2-3 TRBD2 TRBV7-9
TGTGCCAGCAGCCCGAACAGTCTTAACACCGGGGAGCTGTTTTTT CASSPNSLNTGELFF . TRBJ2-2 . TRBV3-1/TRBV3-2
TGTGCCAGCAGTTATAACAGGGGGCTTGGCTACACCTTC CASSYNRGLGYTF . TRBJ1-2 TRBD1 TRBV27
TGTGCCAGCAGTTTACAGCCCGGTTTCAATAATTCACCCCTCCACTTT CASSLQPGFNNSPLHF . TRBJ1-6 . TRBV27
TGTGCCAGCAGCTTTTCCGGGGACGGGGAGCTGTTTTTT CASSFSGDGELFF . TRBJ2-2 . TRBV7-3
TGTGCCAGCCTGTGGGGACAGGGTGGCCAGCCCCAGCATTTT CASLWGQGGQPQHF once TRBJ1-5 TRBD1 TRBV6-5
TGTGCCAGCAGGATTGGGGGATTTGGTTACGAGCAGTACTTC CASRIGGFGYEQYF . TRBJ2-7 . TRBV2
TGTGCCAGCAGTTCCGGGACGCCCCTCCACTTT CASSSGTPLHF . TRBJ1-6 . TRBV27
TGCGCCAGCAGCCAAAACGGAGCAAAGGGTGAGCAGTTCTTC CASSQNGAKGEQFF . TRBJ2-1 . TRBV4-3
TGCGCCAGCAGCCAAGAGGACAGGGTATACGAGCAGTACTTC CASSQEDRVYEQYF . TRBJ2-7 TRBD1 TRBV4-1
TGCGCCAGCAGCTGGGGTGAGGGGCGGAATGAAAAACTGTTTTTT CASSWGEGRNEKLFF . TRBJ1-4 . TRBV5-1